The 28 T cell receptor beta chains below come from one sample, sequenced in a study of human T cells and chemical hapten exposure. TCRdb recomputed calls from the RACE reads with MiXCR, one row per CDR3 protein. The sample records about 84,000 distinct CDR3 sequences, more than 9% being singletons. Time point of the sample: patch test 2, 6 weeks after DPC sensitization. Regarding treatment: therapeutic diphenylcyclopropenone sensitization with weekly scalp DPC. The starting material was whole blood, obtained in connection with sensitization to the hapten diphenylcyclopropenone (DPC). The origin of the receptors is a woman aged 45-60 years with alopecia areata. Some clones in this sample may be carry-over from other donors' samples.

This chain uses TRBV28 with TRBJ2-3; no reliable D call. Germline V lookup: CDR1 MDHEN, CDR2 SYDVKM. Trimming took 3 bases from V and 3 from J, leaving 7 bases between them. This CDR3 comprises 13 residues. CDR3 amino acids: CASSLSSTDTQYF. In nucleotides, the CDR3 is TGTGCCAGCAGTTTGAGTAGTACAGATACGCAGTATTTT.

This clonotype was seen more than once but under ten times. The CDR3 DNA sequence: TGTGCCAGCAGCTTTGGCCTGCGGAGCGGGAGACACACGCAGTATTTT. Translating it yields CASSFGLRSGRHTQYF. The rearrangement joins TRBV7-8 to TRBJ2-3; 8 bases are a match to TRBD2. Germline CDR1 is SGHVS and CDR2 is FQNEAQ. V shed 3 bases and J 9 bases; nucleotides not matched to a gene: 14. CDR3 length: 16 residues.

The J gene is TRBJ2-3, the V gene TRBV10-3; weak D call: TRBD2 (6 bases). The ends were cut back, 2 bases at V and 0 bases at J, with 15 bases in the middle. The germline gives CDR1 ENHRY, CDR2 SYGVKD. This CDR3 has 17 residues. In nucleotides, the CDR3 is TGTGCCATCAGTGAGAACTTTGCGGGGAGCAGCACAGATACGCAGTATTTT. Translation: CAISENFAGSSTDTQYF.

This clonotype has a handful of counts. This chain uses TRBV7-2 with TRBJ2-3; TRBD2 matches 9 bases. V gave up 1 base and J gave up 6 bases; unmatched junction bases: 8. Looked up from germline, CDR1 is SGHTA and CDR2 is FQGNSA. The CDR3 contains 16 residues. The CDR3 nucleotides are TGTGCCAGCAGCTTAGGCCTAGCGGGAAAATCGGATACGCAGTATTTT. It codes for CASSLGLAGKSDTQYF.

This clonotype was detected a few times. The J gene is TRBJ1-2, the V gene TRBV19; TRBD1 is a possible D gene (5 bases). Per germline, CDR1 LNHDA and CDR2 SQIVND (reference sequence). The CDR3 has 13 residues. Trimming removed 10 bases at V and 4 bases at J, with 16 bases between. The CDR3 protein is CATERDGSYGYTF. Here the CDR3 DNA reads TGTGCCACTGAACGGGACGGCAGCTATGGCTACACCTTC.

This CDR3 reads CASSLGSGLYNEQFF. The CDR3 bases are TGTGCCAGCAGCTTGGGTAGCGGGCTGTACAATGAGCAGTTCTTC. This chain uses TRBV5-4 with TRBJ2-1, with 7 bases lining up with TRBD2. The CDR3 totals 15 residues. Trimming removed 0 bases from V and 4 bases from J; junction bases left unmatched: 4. Germline V gives CDR1 SGHNT, CDR2 YYREEE (reference sequence).

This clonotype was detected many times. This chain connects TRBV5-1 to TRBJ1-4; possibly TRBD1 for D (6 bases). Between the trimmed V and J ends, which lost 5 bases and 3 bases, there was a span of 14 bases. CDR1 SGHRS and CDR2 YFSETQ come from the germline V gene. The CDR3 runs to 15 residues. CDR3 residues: CASRNQGLANEKLFF. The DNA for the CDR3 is TGCGCCAGCAGGAATCAGGGGTTAGCTAATGAAAAACTGTTTTTT. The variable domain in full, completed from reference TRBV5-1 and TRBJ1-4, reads KAGVTQTPRYLIKTRGQQVTLSCSPISGHRSVSWYQQTPGQGLQFLFEYFSETQRNKGNFPGRFSGRQFSNSRSEMNVSTLELGDSALYLCASRNQGLANEKLFFGSGTQLSVL.

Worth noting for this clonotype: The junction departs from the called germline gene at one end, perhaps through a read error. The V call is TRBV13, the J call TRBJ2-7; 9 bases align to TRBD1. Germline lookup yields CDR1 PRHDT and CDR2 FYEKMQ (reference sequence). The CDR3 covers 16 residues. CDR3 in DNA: TGTGCCAGCAGCCAGAGCGACAGGGGGATAACCTACGAGCGGTACTTC. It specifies CASSQSDRGITYERYF.

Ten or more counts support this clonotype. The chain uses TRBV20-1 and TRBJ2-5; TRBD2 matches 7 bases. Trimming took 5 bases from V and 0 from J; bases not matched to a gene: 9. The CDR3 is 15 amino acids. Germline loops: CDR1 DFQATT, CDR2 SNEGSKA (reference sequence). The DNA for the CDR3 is TGCAGTGCTCCGATGGATACTAGCGACCAAGAGACCCAGTACTTC. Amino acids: CSAPMDTSDQETQYF.

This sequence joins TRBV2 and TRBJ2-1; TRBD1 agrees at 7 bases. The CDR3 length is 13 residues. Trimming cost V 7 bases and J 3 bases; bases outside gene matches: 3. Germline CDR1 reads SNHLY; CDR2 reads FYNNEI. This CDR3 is CASTGDSYNEQFF. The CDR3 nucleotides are TGTGCCAGCACCGGGGACAGCTACAATGAGCAGTTCTTC. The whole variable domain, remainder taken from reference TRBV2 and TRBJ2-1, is EPEVTQTPSHQVTQMGQEVILRCVPISNHLYFYWYRQILGQKVEFLVSFYNNEISEKSEIFDDQFSVERPDGSNFTLKIRSTKLEDSAMYFCASTGDSYNEQFFGPGTRLTVL.

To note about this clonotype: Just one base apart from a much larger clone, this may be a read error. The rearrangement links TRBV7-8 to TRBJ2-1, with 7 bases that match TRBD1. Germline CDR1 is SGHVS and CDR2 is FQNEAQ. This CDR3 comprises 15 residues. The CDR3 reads CVSSHRDRSIGEQFF. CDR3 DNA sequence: TGTGTCAGCAGCCACCGGGACAGAAGTATTGGTGAGCAGTTCTTC.

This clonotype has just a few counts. The CDR3 DNA follows: TGTGCCAGCAGCGTCTCGCAGCGTCCGACAGATACGCAGTATTTT. It translates to CASSVSQRPTDTQYF. The chain is built from TRBV9 and TRBJ2-3; D is unclear. Trimming removed 2 bases from V and 3 bases from J, with 13 bases in between. The V gene's germline CDR1 is SGDLS and CDR2 YYNGEE. The CDR3 sequence is 15 residues long.

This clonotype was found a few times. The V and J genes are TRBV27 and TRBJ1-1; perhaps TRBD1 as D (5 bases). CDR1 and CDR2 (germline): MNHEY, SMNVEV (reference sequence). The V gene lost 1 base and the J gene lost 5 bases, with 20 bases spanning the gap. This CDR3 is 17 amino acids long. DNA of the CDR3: TGTGCCAGCAGTTTATTTGGTGGCAGGGTGGTAGGTACTGAAGCTTTCTTT. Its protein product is CASSLFGGRVVGTEAFF.

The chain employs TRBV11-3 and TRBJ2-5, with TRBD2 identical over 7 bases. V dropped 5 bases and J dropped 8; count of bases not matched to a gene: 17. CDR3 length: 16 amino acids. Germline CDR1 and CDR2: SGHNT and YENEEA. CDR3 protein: CASSPGGSSVKGTQYF. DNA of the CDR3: TGTGCCAGCAGCCCAGGCGGGAGTAGCGTCAAGGGTACCCAGTACTTC.

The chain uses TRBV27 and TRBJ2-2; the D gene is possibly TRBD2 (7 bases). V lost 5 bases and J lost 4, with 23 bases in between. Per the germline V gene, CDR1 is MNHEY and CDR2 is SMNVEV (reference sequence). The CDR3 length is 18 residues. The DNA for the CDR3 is TGTGCCAGCAGTCCGGGTTGGGGGGGGCCTAAAACCACCGGGGAGCTGTTTTTT. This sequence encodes CASSPGWGGPKTTGELFF.

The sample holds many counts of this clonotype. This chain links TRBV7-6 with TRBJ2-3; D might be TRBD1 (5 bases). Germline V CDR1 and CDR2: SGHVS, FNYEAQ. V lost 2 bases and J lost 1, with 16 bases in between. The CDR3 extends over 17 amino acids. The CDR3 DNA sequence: TGTGCCAGCAGCTTACGACAGACAACCCTTGGCACAGATACGCAGTATTTT. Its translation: CASSLRQTTLGTDTQYF. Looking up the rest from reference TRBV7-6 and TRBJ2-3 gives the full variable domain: GAGVSQSPRYKVTKRGQDVALRCDPISGHVSLYWYRQALGQGPEFLTYFNYEAQQDKSGLPNDRFSAERPEGSISTLTIQRTEQRDSAMYRCASSLRQTTLGTDTQYFGPGTRLTVL.

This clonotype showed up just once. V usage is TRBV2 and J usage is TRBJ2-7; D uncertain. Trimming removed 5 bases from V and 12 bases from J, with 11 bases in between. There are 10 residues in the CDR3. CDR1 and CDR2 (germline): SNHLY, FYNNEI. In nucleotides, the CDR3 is TGTGCCAGCAGTATTACCTTGCGGTACTTC. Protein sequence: CASSITLRYF.

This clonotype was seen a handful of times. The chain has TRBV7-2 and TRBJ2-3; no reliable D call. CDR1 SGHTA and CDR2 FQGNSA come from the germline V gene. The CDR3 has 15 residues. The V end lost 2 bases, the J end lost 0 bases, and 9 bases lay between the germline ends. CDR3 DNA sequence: TGTGCCAGCAGCTTAAGTCCCGCGAGCACAGATACGCAGTATTTT. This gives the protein CASSLSPASTDTQYF.

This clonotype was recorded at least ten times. The DNA for the CDR3 is TGTGCCATCAGTGAGTCGAGACTAGCCACCACCGGGGAGCTGTTTTTT. This encodes CAISESRLATTGELFF. This chain joins TRBV10-3 and TRBJ2-2; 7 bases are a match to TRBD2. V lost 0 bases, J lost 4 bases, and 5 bases stayed unmatched. This CDR3 comprises 16 residues. The germline V gene has CDR1 ENHRY and CDR2 SYGVKD.

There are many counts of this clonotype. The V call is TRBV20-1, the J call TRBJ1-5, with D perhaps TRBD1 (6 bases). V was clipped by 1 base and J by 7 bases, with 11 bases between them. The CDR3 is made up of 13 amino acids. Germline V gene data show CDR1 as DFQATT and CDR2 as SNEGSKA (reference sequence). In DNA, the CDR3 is TGCAGTGCTAGAGTTGGGGGCTCGCAGCCCCAGCATTTT. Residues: CSARVGGSQPQHF.

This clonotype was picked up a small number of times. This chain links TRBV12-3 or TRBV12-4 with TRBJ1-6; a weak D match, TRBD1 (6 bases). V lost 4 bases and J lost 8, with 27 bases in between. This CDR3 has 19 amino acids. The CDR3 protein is CASSCPETTDRPGYSPLHF. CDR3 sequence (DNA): TGTGCCAGCAGTTGCCCCGAGACTACAGACAGGCCAGGGTATTCACCCCTCCACTTT.

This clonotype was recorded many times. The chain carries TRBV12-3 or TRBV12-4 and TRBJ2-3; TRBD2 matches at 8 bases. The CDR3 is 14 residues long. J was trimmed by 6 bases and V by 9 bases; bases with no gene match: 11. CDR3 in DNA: TGTGCCAGTAACGGGAGGGGCGGGAAGGATACGCAGTATTTT. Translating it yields CASNGRGGKDTQYF.

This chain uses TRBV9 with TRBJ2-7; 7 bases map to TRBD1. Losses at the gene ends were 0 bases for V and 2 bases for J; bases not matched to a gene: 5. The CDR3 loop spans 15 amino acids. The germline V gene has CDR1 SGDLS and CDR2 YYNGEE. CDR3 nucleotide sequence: TGTGCCAGCAGCGTAGTAGGGGACAGCACCTACGAGCAGTACTTC. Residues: CASSVVGDSTYEQYF.

The CDR3 spells CSARDMIAGGLQETQYF. The CDR3 DNA sequence: TGCAGTGCCCGCGACATGATTGCGGGAGGGCTTCAAGAGACCCAGTACTTC. The chain recombines TRBV20-1 with TRBJ2-5, with 9 bases lining up with TRBD2. V gave up 6 bases and J gave up 2 bases; unmatched junction bases: 16. The CDR3 runs to 17 residues. CDR1 is DFQATT, CDR2 SNEGSKA, per germline (reference sequence).

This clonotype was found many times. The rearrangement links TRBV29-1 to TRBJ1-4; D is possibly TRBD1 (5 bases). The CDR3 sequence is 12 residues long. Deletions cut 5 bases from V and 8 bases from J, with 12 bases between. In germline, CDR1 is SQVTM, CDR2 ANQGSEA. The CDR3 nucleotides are TGCAGCGTTCTGGAGTGGGGGGAAAAACTGTTTTTT. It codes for CSVLEWGEKLFF.

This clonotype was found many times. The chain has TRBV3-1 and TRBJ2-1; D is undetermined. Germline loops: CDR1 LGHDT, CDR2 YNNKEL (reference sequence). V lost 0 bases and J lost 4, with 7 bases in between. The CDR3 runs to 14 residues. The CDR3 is CASSQDGNYNEQFF. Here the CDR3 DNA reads TGTGCCAGCAGCCAAGATGGGAATTACAATGAGCAGTTCTTC.

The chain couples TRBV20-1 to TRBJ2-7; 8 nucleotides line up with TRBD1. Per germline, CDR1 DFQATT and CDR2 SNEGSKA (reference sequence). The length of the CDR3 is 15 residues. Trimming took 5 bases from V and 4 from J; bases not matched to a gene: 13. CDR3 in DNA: TGCAGTGCTCCCCGGGCAGGGGGCCCCGGTTACGAGCAGTACTTC. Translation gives CSAPRAGGPGYEQYF.

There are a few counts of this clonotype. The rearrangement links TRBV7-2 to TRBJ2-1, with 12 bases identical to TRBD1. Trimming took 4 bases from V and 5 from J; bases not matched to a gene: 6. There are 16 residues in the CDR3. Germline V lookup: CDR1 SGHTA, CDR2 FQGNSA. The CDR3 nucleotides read TGTGCCAGCAGCTCCATCCGGGACAGGGGGCACAATGAGCAGTTCTTC. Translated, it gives CASSSIRDRGHNEQFF.